This T cell receptor beta chain was found in a study of blood T cell repertoires in COVID-19. Study summary: Sites in the United States, Italy and Spain provided acute and convalescent COVID-19 samples. Nucleic acid was either cDNA or gDNA, and it came from T cells, B-cell-depleted T cells, or PBMCs.

Original processing notes: The authors estimated nucleated cell counts from reference gene primer amplification. Libraries were prepared by immunoSEQ multiplex PCR; TCRdb keeps only in-frame clonotypes and omits some of them. For V, J and clone size, that table is used; D and trimming come from the DNA. Found here are fewer than 200,000 clones, approximately 84% of them singletons; the top ten hold 20% to 25%. The V gene's germline CDR1 is SGHRS and CDR2 YFSETQ. V lost 2 bases and J lost 3, with 12 bases in between. CDR3 size: 15 residues. The TCR sequence derives from an elderly woman with acute or convalescent COVID-19. The chain has TRBV5-1 and TRBJ1-3; possible D gene TRBD1, 5 bases. The specimen sequenced was peripheral blood. CDR3 region: CASSLIPQGGNTIYF. As DNA, the CDR3 is TGCGCCAGCAGCTTAATACCGCAGGGTGGAAACACCATATATTTT. The whole variable domain, filled in from reference TRBV5-1 and TRBJ1-3, reads KAGVTQTPRYLIKTRGQQVTLSCSPISGHRSVSWYQQTPGQGLQFLFEYFSETQRNKGNFPGRFSGRQFSNSRSEMNVSTLELGDSALYLCASSLIPQGGNTIYFGEGSWLTVV.